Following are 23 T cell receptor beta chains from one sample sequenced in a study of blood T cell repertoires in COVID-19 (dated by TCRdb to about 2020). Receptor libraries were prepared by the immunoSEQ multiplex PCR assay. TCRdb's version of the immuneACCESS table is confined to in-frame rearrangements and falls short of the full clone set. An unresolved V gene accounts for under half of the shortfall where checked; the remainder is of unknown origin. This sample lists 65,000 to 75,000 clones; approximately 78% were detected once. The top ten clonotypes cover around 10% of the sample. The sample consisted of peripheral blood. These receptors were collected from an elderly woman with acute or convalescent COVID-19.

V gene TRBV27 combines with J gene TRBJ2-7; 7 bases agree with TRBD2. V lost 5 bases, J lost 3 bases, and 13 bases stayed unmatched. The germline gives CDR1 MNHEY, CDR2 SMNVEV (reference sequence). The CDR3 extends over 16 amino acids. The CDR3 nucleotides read TGTGCCAGCAGTCTCCAGGGTCGGGGAGGGAACTACGAGCAGTACTTC. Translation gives CASSLQGRGGNYEQYF.

Here the CDR3 DNA reads TGTGCCTGGAGCCGGGGGGGGAACAATCAGCCCCAGCATTTT. This gives the protein CAWSRGGNNQPQHF. The rearrangement uses TRBV30 and TRBJ1-5; the D gene is possibly TRBD1 (5 bases). The germline V and J ends were trimmed by 3 bases and 3 bases, with 12 bases remaining between them. Germline lookup yields CDR1 GTSNPN and CDR2 SVGIG (reference sequence). This CDR3 spans 14 amino acids.

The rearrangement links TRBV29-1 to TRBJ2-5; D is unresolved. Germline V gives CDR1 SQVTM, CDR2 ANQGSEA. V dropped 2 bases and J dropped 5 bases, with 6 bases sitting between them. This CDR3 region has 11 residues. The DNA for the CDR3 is TGCAGCGTTGAACAGGCGGAGACCCAGTACTTC. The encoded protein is CSVEQAETQYF.

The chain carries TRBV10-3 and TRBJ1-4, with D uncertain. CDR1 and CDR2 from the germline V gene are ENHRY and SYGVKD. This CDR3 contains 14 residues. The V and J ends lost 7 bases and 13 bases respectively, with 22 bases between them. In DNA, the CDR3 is TGTGCCATCAATCCTCAGGCCAAGCGTGAGGGACTGTTTTTT. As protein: CAINPQAKREGLFF.

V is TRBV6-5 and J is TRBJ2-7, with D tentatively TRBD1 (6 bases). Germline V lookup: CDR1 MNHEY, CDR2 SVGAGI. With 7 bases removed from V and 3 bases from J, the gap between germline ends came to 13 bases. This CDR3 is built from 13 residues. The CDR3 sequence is CASTHREFYEQYF. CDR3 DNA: TGTGCCAGCACCCACAGGGAGTTCTACGAGCAGTACTTC.

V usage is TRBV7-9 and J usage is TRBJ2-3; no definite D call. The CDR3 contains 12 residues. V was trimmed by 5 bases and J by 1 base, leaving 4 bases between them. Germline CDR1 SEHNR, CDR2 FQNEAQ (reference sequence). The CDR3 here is CASSLGTDTQYF. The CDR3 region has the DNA TGTGCCAGCAGCCTTGGCACAGATACGCAGTATTTT.

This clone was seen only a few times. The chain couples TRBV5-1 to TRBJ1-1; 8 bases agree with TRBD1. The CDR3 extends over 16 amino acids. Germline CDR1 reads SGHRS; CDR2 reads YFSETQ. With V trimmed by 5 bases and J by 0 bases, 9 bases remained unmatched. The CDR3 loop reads CASRSGTGYLNTEAFF. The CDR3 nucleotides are TGCGCCAGCAGAAGCGGGACAGGTTACTTGAACACTGAAGCTTTCTTT.

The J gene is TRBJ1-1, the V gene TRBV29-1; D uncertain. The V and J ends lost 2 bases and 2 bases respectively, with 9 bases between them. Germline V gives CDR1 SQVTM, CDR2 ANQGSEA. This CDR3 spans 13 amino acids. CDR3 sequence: CSVELRVNTEAFF. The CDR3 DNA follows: TGCAGCGTTGAACTGCGGGTAAACACTGAAGCTTTCTTT.

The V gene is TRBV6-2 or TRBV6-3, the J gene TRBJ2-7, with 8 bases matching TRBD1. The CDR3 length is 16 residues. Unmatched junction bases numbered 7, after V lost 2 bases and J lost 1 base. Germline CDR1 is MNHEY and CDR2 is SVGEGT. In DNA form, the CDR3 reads TGTGCCAGCAGTTACACAGACAGGGGCCTATCCTACGAGCAGTACTTC. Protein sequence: CASSYTDRGLSYEQYF.

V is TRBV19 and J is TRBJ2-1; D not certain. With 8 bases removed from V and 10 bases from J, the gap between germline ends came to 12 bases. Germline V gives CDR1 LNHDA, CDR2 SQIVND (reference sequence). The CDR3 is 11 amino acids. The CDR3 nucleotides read TGTGCCAGTGTGTTTCTAACGGAGCAGTTCTTC. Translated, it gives CASVFLTEQFF. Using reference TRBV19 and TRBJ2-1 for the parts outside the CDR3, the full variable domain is DGGITQSPKYLFRKEGQNVTLSCEQNLNHDAMYWYRQDPGQGLRLIYYSQIVNDFQKGDIAEGYSVSREKKESFPLTVTSAQKNPTAFYLCASVFLTEQFFGPGTRLTVL.

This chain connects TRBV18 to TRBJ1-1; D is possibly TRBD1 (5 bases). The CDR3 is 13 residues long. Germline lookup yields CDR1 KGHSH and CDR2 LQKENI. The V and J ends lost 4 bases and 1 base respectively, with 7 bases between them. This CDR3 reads CASSQQENTEAFF. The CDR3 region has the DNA TGTGCCAGCTCACAACAGGAGAACACTGAAGCTTTCTTT.

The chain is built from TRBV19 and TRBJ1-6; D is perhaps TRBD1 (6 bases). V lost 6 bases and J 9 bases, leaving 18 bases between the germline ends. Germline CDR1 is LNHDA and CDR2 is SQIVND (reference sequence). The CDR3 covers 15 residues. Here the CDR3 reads CASRIGAPRGSPLHF. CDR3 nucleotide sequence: TGTGCCAGTAGGATTGGGGCCCCCAGGGGTTCACCCCTCCACTTT.

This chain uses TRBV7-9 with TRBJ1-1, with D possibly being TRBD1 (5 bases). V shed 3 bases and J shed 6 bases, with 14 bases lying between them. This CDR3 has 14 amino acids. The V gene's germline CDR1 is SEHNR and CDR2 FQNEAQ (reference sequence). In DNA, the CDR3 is TGTGCCAGCAGCTTGTCGGGGGGGAAAGCTGAAGCTTTCTTT. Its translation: CASSLSGGKAEAFF.

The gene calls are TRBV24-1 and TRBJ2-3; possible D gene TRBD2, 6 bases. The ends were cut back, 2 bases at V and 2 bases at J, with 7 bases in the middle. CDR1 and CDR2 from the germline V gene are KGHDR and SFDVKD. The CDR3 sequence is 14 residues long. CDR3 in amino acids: CATSDWRDTDTQYF. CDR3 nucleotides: TGTGCCACCAGTGATTGGAGGGACACAGATACGCAGTATTTT.

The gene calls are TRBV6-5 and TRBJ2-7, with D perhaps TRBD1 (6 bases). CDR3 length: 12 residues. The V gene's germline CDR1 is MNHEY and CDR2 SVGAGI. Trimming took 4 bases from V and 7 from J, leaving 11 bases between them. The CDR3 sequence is CASSWGRQEQYF. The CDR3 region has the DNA TGTGCCAGCAGTTGGGGGCGACAGGAGCAGTACTTC.

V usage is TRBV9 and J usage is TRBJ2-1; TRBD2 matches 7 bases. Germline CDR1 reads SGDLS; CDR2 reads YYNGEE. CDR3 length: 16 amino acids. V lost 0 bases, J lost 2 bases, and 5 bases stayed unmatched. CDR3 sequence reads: CASSVGVAGAYNEQFF. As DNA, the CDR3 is TGTGCCAGCAGCGTAGGTGTCGCGGGGGCCTACAATGAGCAGTTCTTC. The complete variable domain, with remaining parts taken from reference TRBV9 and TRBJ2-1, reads DSGVTQTPKHLITATGQRVTLRCSPRSGDLSVYWYQQSLDQGLQFLIQYYNGEERAKGNILERFSAQQFPDLHSELNLSSLELGDSALYFCASSVGVAGAYNEQFFGPGTRLTVL.

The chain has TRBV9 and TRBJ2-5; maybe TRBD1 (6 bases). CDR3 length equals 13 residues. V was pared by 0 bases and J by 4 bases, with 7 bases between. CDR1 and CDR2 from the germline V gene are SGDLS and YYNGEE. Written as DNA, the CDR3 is TGTGCCAGCAGCGTAGGACAGGTAGAGACCCAGTACTTC. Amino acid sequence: CASSVGQVETQYF. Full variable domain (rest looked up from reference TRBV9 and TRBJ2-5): DSGVTQTPKHLITATGQRVTLRCSPRSGDLSVYWYQQSLDQGLQFLIQYYNGEERAKGNILERFSAQQFPDLHSELNLSSLELGDSALYFCASSVGQVETQYFGPGTRLLVL.

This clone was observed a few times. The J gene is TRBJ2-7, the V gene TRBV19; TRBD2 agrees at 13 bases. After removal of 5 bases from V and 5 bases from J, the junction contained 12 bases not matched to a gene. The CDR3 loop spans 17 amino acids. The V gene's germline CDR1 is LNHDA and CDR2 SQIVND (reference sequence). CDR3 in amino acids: CASSRTSGGAAFNEQYF. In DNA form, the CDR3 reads TGTGCCAGTAGTCGTACTAGCGGGGGGGCCGCATTTAACGAGCAGTACTTC.

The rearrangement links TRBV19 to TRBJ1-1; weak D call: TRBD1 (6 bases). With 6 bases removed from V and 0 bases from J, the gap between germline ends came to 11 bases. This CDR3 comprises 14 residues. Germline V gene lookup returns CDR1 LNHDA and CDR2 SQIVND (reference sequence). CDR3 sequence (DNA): TGTGCCAGTAGGTTAGGACAGATGAACACTGAAGCTTTCTTT. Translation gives CASRLGQMNTEAFF.

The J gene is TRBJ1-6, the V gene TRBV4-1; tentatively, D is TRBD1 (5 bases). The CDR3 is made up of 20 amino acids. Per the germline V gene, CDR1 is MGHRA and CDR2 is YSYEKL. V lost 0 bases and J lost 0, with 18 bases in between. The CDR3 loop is CASSQERGRVKSSYNSPLHF. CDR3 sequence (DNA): TGCGCCAGCAGCCAAGAAAGAGGCAGGGTGAAGAGCTCCTATAATTCACCCCTCCACTTT.

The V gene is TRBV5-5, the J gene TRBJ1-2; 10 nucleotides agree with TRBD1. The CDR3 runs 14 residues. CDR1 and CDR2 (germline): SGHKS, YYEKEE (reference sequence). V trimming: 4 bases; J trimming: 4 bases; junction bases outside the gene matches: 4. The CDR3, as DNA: TGTGCCAGCAGCGACAGGGGGCGCGTCTATGGCTACACCTTC. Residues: CASSDRGRVYGYTF.

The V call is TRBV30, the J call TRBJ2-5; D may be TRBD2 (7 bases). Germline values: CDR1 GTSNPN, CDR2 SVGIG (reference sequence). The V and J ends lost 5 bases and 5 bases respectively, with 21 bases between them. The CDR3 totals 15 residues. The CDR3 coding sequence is TGTGCCTGGGGTGAGGGGGGGCCCACCAGGGAGACCCAGTACTTC. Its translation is CAWGEGGPTRETQYF. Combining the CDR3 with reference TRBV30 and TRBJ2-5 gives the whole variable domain SQTIHQWPATLVQPVGSPLSLECTVEGTSNPNLYWYRQAAGRGLQLLFYSVGIGQISSEVPQNLSASRPQDRQFILSSKKLLLSDSGFYLCAWGEGGPTRETQYFGPGTRLLVL.

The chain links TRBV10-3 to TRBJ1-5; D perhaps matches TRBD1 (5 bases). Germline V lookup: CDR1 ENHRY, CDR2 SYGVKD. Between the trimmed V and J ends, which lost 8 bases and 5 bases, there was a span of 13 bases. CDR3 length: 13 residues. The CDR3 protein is CAIAPRVDQPQHF. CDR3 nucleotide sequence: TGTGCCATCGCACCCAGGGTAGATCAGCCCCAGCATTTT.